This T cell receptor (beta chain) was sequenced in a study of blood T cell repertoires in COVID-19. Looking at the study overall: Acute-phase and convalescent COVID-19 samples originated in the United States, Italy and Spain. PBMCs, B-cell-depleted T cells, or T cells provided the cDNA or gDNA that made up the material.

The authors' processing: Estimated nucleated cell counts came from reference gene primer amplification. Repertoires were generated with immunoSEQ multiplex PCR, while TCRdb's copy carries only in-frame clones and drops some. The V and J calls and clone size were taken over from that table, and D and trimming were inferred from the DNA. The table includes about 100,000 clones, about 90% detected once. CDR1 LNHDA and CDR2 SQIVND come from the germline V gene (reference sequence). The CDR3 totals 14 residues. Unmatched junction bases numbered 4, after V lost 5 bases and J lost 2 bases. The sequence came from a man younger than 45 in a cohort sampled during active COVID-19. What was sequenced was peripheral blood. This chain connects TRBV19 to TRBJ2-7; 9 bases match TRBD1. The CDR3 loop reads CASSPGTGPYEQYF. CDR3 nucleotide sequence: TGTGCCAGTAGTCCCGGGACAGGGCCCTACGAGCAGTACTTC.